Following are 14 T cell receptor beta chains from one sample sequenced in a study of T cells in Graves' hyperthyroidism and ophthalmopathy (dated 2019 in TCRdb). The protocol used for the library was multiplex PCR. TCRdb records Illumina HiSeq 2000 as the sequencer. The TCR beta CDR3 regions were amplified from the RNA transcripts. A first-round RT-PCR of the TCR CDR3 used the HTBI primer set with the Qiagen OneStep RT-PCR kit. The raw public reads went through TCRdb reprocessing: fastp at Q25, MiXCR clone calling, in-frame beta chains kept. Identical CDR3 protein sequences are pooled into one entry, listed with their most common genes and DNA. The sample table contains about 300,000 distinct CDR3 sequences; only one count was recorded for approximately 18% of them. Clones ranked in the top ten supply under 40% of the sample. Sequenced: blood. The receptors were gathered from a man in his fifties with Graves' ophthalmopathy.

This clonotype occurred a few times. CDR3 bases: TGTGCCAGCAGTTTCGGCGGAGGGACCCAATACGAGCAGTACTTC. Its translation is CASSFGGGTQYEQYF. The chain links TRBV6-1 to TRBJ2-7; a possible D gene is TRBD2 (6 bases). This CDR3 is built from 15 residues. Between the trimmed V and J ends, which lost 5 bases and 4 bases, there was a span of 18 bases. Germline V gene lookup returns CDR1 MNHNS and CDR2 SASEGT.

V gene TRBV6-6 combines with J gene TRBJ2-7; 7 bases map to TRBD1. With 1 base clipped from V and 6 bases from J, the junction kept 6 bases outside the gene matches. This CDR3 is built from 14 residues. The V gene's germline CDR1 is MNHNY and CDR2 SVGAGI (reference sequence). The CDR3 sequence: CASSYLARGSEQYF. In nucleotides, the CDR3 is TGTGCCAGCAGTTACTTGGCCAGGGGGTCCGAGCAGTACTTC.

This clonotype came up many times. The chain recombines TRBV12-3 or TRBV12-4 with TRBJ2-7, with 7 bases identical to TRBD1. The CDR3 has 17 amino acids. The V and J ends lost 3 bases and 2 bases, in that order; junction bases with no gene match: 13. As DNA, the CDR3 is TGTGCCAGCAGTTTTGGCGGTTTCGGGACAGCTCCCTACGAGCAGTACTTC. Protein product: CASSFGGFGTAPYEQYF.

CDR3 protein: CASSLGSRLDTGNTIYF. The CDR3 nucleotides are TGCGCCAGCAGCTTGGGGTCCCGTCTCGATACTGGAAACACCATATATTTT. The chain joins TRBV5-1 to TRBJ1-3, with D unclear. Trimming shortened V by 0 bases and J by 2 bases, and 15 bases separated the two germline ends. Germline V gene sequence: CDR1 SGHRS, CDR2 YFSETQ. The CDR3 sequence is 17 residues long.

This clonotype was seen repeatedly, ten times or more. As DNA, the CDR3 is TGTGCCAGCAGCGCTAGCGGCCTACATCAAGAGACCCAGTACTTC. It translates to CASSASGLHQETQYF. The chain couples TRBV9 to TRBJ2-5, with TRBD2 matching over 7 bases. Germline CDR1 and CDR2: SGDLS and YYNGEE. V trimming: 3 bases; J trimming: 2 bases; junction bases outside the gene matches: 7. The CDR3 has 15 amino acids. Looking up the rest from reference TRBV9 and TRBJ2-5 gives the full variable domain: DSGVTQTPKHLITATGQRVTLRCSPRSGDLSVYWYQQSLDQGLQFLIQYYNGEERAKGNILERFSAQQFPDLHSELNLSSLELGDSALYFCASSASGLHQETQYFGPGTRLLVL.

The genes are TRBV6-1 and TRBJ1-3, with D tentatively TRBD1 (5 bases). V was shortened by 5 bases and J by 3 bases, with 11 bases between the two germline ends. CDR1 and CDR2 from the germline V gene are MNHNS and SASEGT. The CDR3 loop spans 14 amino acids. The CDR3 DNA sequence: TGTGCCAGCAGTTCAGGGATCCATGGAAACACCATATATTTT. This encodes CASSSGIHGNTIYF.

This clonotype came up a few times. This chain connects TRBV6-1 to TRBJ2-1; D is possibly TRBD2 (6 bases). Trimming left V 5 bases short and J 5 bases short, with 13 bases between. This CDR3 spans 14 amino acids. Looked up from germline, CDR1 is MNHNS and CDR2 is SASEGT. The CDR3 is CASSKAIADNEQFF. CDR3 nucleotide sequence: TGTGCCAGCAGTAAGGCGATAGCGGACAATGAGCAGTTCTTC.

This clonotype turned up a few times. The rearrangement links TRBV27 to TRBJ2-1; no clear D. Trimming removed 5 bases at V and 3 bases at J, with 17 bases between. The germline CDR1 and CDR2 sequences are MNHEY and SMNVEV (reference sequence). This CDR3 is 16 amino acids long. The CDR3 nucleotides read TGTGCCAGCAGTCCCTATTTGGGGATTATCTACAATGAGCAGTTCTTC. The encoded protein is CASSPYLGIIYNEQFF.

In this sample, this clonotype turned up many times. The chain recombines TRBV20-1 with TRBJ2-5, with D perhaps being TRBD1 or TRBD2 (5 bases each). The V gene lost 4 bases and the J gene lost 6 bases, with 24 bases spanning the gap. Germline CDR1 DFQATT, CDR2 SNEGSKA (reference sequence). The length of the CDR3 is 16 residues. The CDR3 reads CSANEPSGTPGKTQYF. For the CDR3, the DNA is TGCAGTGCTAACGAGCCTTCCGGGACCCCTGGGAAGACCCAGTACTTC.

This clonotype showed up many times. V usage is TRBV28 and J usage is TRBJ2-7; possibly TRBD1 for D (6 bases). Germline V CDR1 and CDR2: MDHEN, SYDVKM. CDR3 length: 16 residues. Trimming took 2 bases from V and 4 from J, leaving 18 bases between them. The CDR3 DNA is TGTGCCAGCAGTTTACCCCACTACAGGGCGAAGTACGAGCAGTACTTC. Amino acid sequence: CASSLPHYRAKYEQYF.

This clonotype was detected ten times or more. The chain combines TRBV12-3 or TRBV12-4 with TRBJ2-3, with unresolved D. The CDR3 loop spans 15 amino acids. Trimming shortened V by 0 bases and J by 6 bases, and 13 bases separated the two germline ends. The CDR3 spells CASSLADALRDTQYF. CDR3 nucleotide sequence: TGTGCCAGCAGTTTAGCGGACGCGTTGCGGGATACGCAGTATTTT.

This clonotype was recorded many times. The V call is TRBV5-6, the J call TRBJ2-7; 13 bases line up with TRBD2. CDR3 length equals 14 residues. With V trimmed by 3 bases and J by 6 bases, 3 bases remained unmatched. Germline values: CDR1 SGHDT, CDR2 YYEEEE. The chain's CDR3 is CASSWTSGSREQYF. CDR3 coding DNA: TGTGCCAGCAGCTGGACTAGCGGGAGCCGCGAGCAGTACTTC.

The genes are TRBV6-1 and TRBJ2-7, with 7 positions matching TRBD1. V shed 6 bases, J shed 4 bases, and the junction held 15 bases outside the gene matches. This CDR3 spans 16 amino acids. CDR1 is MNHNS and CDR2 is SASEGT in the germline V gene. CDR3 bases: TGTGCCAGCAGGCAGATAGGGGGCGGTGGTTTTTACGAGCAGTACTTC. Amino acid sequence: CASRQIGGGGFYEQYF.

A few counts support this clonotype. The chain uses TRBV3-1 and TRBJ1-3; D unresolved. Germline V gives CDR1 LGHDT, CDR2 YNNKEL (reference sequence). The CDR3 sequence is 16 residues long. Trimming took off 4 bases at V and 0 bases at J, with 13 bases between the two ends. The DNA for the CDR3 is TGTGCCAGCAGCCGCCGACACACTAGCTCTGGAAACACCATATATTTT. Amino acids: CASSRRHTSSGNTIYF. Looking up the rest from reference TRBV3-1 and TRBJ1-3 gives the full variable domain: DTAVSQTPKYLVTQMGNDKSIKCEQNLGHDTMYWYKQDSKKFLKIMFSYNNKELIINETVPNRFSPKSPDKAHLNLHINSLELGDSAVYFCASSRRHTSSGNTIYFGEGSWLTVV.